A selection of T cell receptor beta chains follows, all from one sample in a study of blood T cell repertoires in COVID-19. Produced via immunoSEQ multiplex PCR; TCRdb's table is partial and in-frame only. Found here are 100,000 to 150,000 clones, 70% to 90% of them singletons; the top ten hold more than 2%. The sequenced material came from peripheral blood. The receptors stem from a man aged 65 to 85 with active COVID-19. CDR3s include the opening cysteine and the closing phenylalanine or tryptophan. A D gene is named only where the DNA matches it firmly. Not all rows give a size; the values are once, few, many and, for expanded clones, a class.

abundance: few
v_gene: TRBV7-2
j_gene: TRBJ1-6
d_gene: -
CDR3aa: CASSPSWTDSPLHF
CDR3nt: TGTGCCAGCAGCCCAAGTTGGACAGATTCACCCCTCCACTTT

abundance: -
v_gene: TRBV25-1
j_gene: TRBJ2-7
d_gene: TRBD2
CDR3aa: CASALPGGRHEQYF
CDR3nt: TGTGCCAGCGCCCTCCCGGGGGGTAGGCACGAGCAGTACTTC

abundance: -
v_gene: TRBV7-7
j_gene: TRBJ2-5
d_gene: -
CDR3aa: CASSSGETQYF
CDR3nt: TGTGCTAGCAGCTCGGGTGAAACCCAGTACTTC

abundance: -
v_gene: TRBV2
j_gene: TRBJ2-5
d_gene: -
CDR3aa: CASLASQETQYF
CDR3nt: TGTGCCAGCTTGGCCAGTCAAGAGACCCAGTACTTC

abundance: -
v_gene: TRBV9
j_gene: TRBJ1-2
d_gene: TRBD1
CDR3aa: CASSPAGTGIGYTF
CDR3nt: TGTGCCAGCAGCCCGGCCGGGACAGGGATCGGCTACACCTTC

abundance: -
v_gene: TRBV11-2
j_gene: TRBJ2-7
d_gene: TRBD2
CDR3aa: CASSLGASGTNVFYEQYF
CDR3nt: TGTGCCAGCAGCTTAGGTGCTAGCGGGACAAACGTCTTTTACGAGCAGTACTTC

abundance: -
v_gene: TRBV27
j_gene: TRBJ1-1
d_gene: -
CDR3aa: CASSSSIRPDTEAFF
CDR3nt: TGTGCCAGCAGTTCGTCAATTCGCCCAGACACTGAAGCTTTCTTT

abundance: -
v_gene: TRBV24-1
j_gene: TRBJ1-1
d_gene: -
CDR3aa: CATSAGGTEAFF
CDR3nt: TGTGCCACCAGTGCAGGAGGCACTGAAGCTTTCTTT

abundance: once
v_gene: TRBV4-1
j_gene: TRBJ2-1
d_gene: TRBD2
CDR3aa: CASSPIPPSTSGSNNEQFF
CDR3nt: TGCGCCAGCAGCCCTATTCCCCCTTCGACTAGCGGGAGTAACAATGAGCAGTTCTTC

abundance: -
v_gene: TRBV18
j_gene: TRBJ2-1
d_gene: -
CDR3aa: CASSPLRAAYNEQFF
CDR3nt: TGTGCCAGCTCACCACTGCGGGCCGCCTACAATGAGCAGTTCTTC

abundance: -
v_gene: TRBV27
j_gene: TRBJ2-7
d_gene: TRBD2
CDR3aa: CASSLLLAGVQEQYF
CDR3nt: TGTGCCAGCAGTTTACTCCTAGCGGGAGTTCAAGAGCAGTACTTC

abundance: -
v_gene: TRBV11-2
j_gene: TRBJ1-1
d_gene: TRBD1
CDR3aa: CASSLETGKTEAFF
CDR3nt: TGTGCCAGCAGCTTGGAGACAGGGAAAACTGAAGCTTTCTTT

abundance: -
v_gene: TRBV25-1
j_gene: TRBJ2-2
d_gene: -
CDR3aa: CASTRGGELFF
CDR3nt: TGTGCCAGCACTCGCGGCGGGGAGCTGTTTTTT

abundance: -
v_gene: TRBV5-1
j_gene: TRBJ2-2
d_gene: TRBD2
CDR3aa: CASSLQPSGTNTGELFF
CDR3nt: TGCGCCAGCAGCTTGCAGCCTAGCGGGACGAACACCGGGGAGCTGTTTTTT

abundance: -
v_gene: TRBV30
j_gene: TRBJ1-5
d_gene: -
CDR3aa: CAWSGSGLSQPQHF
CDR3nt: TGTGCCTGGAGTGGATCGGGACTTTCACAGCCCCAGCATTTT

abundance: -
v_gene: TRBV7-2
j_gene: TRBJ1-2
d_gene: -
CDR3aa: CASSLEAYVYGYTF
CDR3nt: TGTGCCAGCAGCTTAGAAGCGTACGTCTATGGCTACACCTTC

abundance: -
v_gene: TRBV5-6
j_gene: TRBJ2-1
d_gene: TRBD1
CDR3aa: CASSLPGQGPYNEQFF
CDR3nt: TGTGCCAGCAGCTTACCGGGACAGGGGCCTTACAATGAGCAGTTCTTC

abundance: -
v_gene: TRBV11-2
j_gene: TRBJ1-1
d_gene: TRBD1
CDR3aa: CASSLERGRRAFF
CDR3nt: TGTGCCAGCAGCTTAGAAAGGGGGCGAAGAGCTTTCTTT

abundance: few
v_gene: TRBV6-5
j_gene: TRBJ1-5
d_gene: -
CDR3aa: CASSITGWQPQHF
CDR3nt: TGTGCCAGCAGTATCACAGGGTGGCAGCCCCAGCATTTT

abundance: -
v_gene: TRBV28
j_gene: TRBJ1-5
d_gene: -
CDR3aa: CASSSTGHRVGVRNQPQHF
CDR3nt: TGTGCCAGCAGCAGTACGGGACACAGGGTAGGGGTACGAAATCAGCCCCAGCATTTT

abundance: -
v_gene: TRBV2
j_gene: TRBJ2-7
d_gene: TRBD1
CDR3aa: CASSVRDRSSYEQYF
CDR3nt: TGTGCCAGCAGTGTCCGGGACAGAAGCTCCTACGAGCAGTACTTC

abundance: -
v_gene: TRBV29-1
j_gene: TRBJ2-5
d_gene: TRBD1
CDR3aa: CSVTRGQARETQYF
CDR3nt: TGCAGCGTGACGAGGGGACAGGCCAGAGAGACCCAGTACTTC

abundance: -
v_gene: TRBV19
j_gene: TRBJ1-3
d_gene: -
CDR3aa: CASRQAHSGNTIYF
CDR3nt: TGTGCCAGTAGACAGGCGCACTCTGGAAACACCATATATTTT

abundance: -
v_gene: TRBV29-1
j_gene: TRBJ2-1
d_gene: TRBD2
CDR3aa: CSVDGLAGRAYNEQFF
CDR3nt: TGCAGCGTCGATGGACTAGCGGGCCGGGCCTACAATGAGCAGTTCTTC

abundance: -
v_gene: TRBV5-1
j_gene: TRBJ2-3
d_gene: TRBD1
CDR3aa: CASSLEGDRGDTQYF
CDR3nt: TGCGCCAGCAGCTTGGAAGGGGACAGGGGGGATACGCAGTATTTT

abundance: once
v_gene: TRBV27
j_gene: TRBJ1-1
d_gene: TRBD1
CDR3aa: CASSPTYTGARYTEAFF
CDR3nt: TGTGCCAGCAGTCCAACCTATACAGGGGCTCGTTATACTGAAGCTTTCTTT

abundance: -
v_gene: TRBV16
j_gene: TRBJ2-7
d_gene: -
CDR3aa: CASSQTASYEQYF
CDR3nt: TGTGCCAGCAGCCAGACAGCCTCCTACGAGCAGTACTTC

abundance: -
v_gene: TRBV11-3
j_gene: TRBJ1-5
d_gene: -
CDR3aa: CATGNQPQHF
CDR3nt: TGTGCCACAGGGAATCAGCCCCAGCATTTT

abundance: -
v_gene: TRBV10-3
j_gene: TRBJ1-2
d_gene: -
CDR3aa: CAISDPGSYGYTF
CDR3nt: TGTGCCATCAGTGACCCGGGATCATATGGCTACACCTTC

abundance: -
v_gene: TRBV30
j_gene: TRBJ1-4
d_gene: -
CDR3aa: CAWSVPGGPMGKLFF
CDR3nt: TGTGCCTGGAGTGTACCGGGGGGGCCAATGGGGAAACTGTTTTTT

abundance: -
v_gene: TRBV19
j_gene: TRBJ2-4
d_gene: -
CDR3aa: CASSIRASAIPFDIQYF
CDR3nt: TGTGCCAGTAGTATCAGGGCTAGCGCGATTCCTTTCGACATTCAGTACTTC

abundance: once
v_gene: TRBV10-2
j_gene: TRBJ1-4
d_gene: -
CDR3aa: CASSEGRSWTATNEKLFF
CDR3nt: TGCGCCAGCAGTGAGGGCAGGTCCTGGACAGCAACTAATGAAAAACTGTTTTTT

abundance: -
v_gene: TRBV6-5
j_gene: TRBJ1-2
d_gene: TRBD1
CDR3aa: CASSSSPGQGYGYTF
CDR3nt: TGTGCCAGCAGTTCTTCCCCGGGACAGGGATATGGCTACACCTTC

abundance: -
v_gene: TRBV12-3/TRBV12-4
j_gene: TRBJ2-1
d_gene: -
CDR3aa: CASSSRANEQFF
CDR3nt: TGTGCCAGCAGTTCCAGGGCCAATGAGCAGTTCTTC

abundance: -
v_gene: TRBV29-1
j_gene: TRBJ2-1
d_gene: TRBD1
CDR3aa: CSGPGTGRNEQFF
CDR3nt: TGCAGCGGACCCGGGACAGGGAGAAATGAGCAGTTCTTC

abundance: few
v_gene: TRBV27
j_gene: TRBJ2-6
d_gene: -
CDR3aa: CASSTPRDGGANVLTF
CDR3nt: TGTGCCAGCAGTACCCCCAGGGATGGTGGGGCCAACGTCCTGACTTTC

abundance: -
v_gene: TRBV28
j_gene: TRBJ1-1
d_gene: -
CDR3aa: CASSSPDTEAFF
CDR3nt: TGTGCCAGCAGTTCCCCAGACACTGAAGCTTTCTTT

abundance: -
v_gene: TRBV11-2
j_gene: TRBJ2-1
d_gene: TRBD2
CDR3aa: CASSFPSGSNNEQFF
CDR3nt: TGTGCCAGCAGCTTCCCTAGCGGGAGTAACAATGAGCAGTTCTTC

abundance: -
v_gene: TRBV19
j_gene: TRBJ1-2
d_gene: TRBD1
CDR3aa: CASSLQGAPGYTF
CDR3nt: TGTGCCAGTAGTTTACAGGGGGCGCCGGGCTACACCTTC

abundance: -
v_gene: TRBV19
j_gene: TRBJ1-1
d_gene: -
CDR3aa: CASSNLRERAFF
CDR3nt: TGTGCCAGTAGTAACCTGCGGGAGAGGGCTTTCTTT

abundance: -
v_gene: TRBV9
j_gene: TRBJ1-5
d_gene: -
CDR3aa: CASSVRVLPGGNQPQHF
CDR3nt: TGTGCCAGCAGCGTCAGGGTTCTCCCAGGGGGCAATCAGCCCCAGCATTTT

abundance: -
v_gene: TRBV7-9
j_gene: TRBJ1-1
d_gene: -
CDR3aa: CASSPQRPREGTEAFF
CDR3nt: TGTGCCAGCAGCCCCCAAAGGCCTAGGGAGGGCACTGAAGCTTTCTTT

abundance: -
v_gene: TRBV5-4
j_gene: TRBJ1-4
d_gene: TRBD1
CDR3aa: CASSETGFQGEKLFF
CDR3nt: TGTGCCAGCAGCGAGACAGGGTTTCAGGGTGAAAAACTGTTTTTT

abundance: few
v_gene: TRBV11-3
j_gene: TRBJ2-6
d_gene: -
CDR3aa: CASSSRSGGANVLTF
CDR3nt: TGTGCCAGCAGCTCGCGTAGTGGTGGGGCCAACGTCCTGACTTTC

abundance: -
v_gene: TRBV29-1
j_gene: TRBJ2-1
d_gene: TRBD2
CDR3aa: CSVARPLAGSSYNEQFF
CDR3nt: TGCAGCGTAGCTCGCCCTTTAGCGGGATCTTCCTACAATGAGCAGTTCTTC

abundance: -
v_gene: TRBV10-3
j_gene: TRBJ2-3
d_gene: TRBD2
CDR3aa: CAISESSSGRTDTQYF
CDR3nt: TGTGCCATCAGTGAGTCGTCAAGCGGGAGAACAGATACGCAGTATTTT

abundance: -
v_gene: TRBV2
j_gene: TRBJ1-5
d_gene: TRBD1
CDR3aa: CASSPTGGGSPQHF
CDR3nt: TGTGCCAGCAGTCCTACAGGGGGAGGATCGCCCCAGCATTTT

abundance: -
v_gene: TRBV6-5
j_gene: TRBJ2-7
d_gene: TRBD1
CDR3aa: CASSYFRDRGAEQYF
CDR3nt: TGTGCCAGCAGTTACTTTAGAGACAGGGGAGCCGAGCAGTACTTC

abundance: -
v_gene: TRBV2
j_gene: TRBJ2-5
d_gene: -
CDR3aa: CASSLTQGFQETQYF
CDR3nt: TGTGCCAGCAGCCTTACCCAGGGATTCCAAGAGACCCAGTACTTC

abundance: -
v_gene: TRBV4-1
j_gene: TRBJ2-1
d_gene: TRBD2
CDR3aa: CASSQDRTSGRRKAYNEQFF
CDR3nt: TGCGCCAGCAGCCAAGATCGGACTAGCGGGAGAAGGAAGGCCTACAATGAGCAGTTCTTC

abundance: -
v_gene: TRBV2
j_gene: TRBJ2-7
d_gene: TRBD2
CDR3aa: CASRASGSYEQYF
CDR3nt: TGTGCCAGCAGGGCTAGCGGATCTTACGAGCAGTACTTC

abundance: few
v_gene: TRBV29-1
j_gene: TRBJ1-3
d_gene: -
CDR3aa: CSVERNRNTIYF
CDR3nt: TGCAGCGTTGAGAGAAATCGAAACACCATATATTTT

abundance: -
v_gene: TRBV4-3
j_gene: TRBJ1-2
d_gene: TRBD1
CDR3aa: CASSQGQGSNYGYTF
CDR3nt: TGCGCCAGCAGCCAAGGACAGGGATCTAACTATGGCTACACCTTC

abundance: -
v_gene: TRBV5-4
j_gene: TRBJ2-2
d_gene: TRBD2
CDR3aa: CASSKLAGANTGELFF
CDR3nt: TGTGCCAGCAGTAAACTAGCGGGAGCAAACACCGGGGAGCTGTTTTTT

abundance: once
v_gene: TRBV7-2
j_gene: TRBJ2-7
d_gene: TRBD2
CDR3aa: CASSPARLAGASYEQYF
CDR3nt: TGTGCCAGCAGCCCAGCTCGGCTAGCGGGAGCTTCCTACGAGCAGTACTTC

abundance: -
v_gene: TRBV5-6
j_gene: TRBJ2-2
d_gene: TRBD2
CDR3aa: CASSLIGLGTTGELFF
CDR3nt: TGTGCCAGCAGCTTGATTGGACTAGGGACCACCGGGGAGCTGTTTTTT